The entry below describes one T cell receptor beta chain. Here immunoSEQ multiplex PCR was the method, and the copy in TCRdb shows in-frame clones only, minus some. The sample lists about 57,000 clones; 80% to 95% were seen once. The sample originates from a study of control samples from healthy donors and cancer patients. In germline, CDR1 is LNHDA, CDR2 SQIVND (reference sequence). The V gene end was trimmed by 6 bases and the J gene end by 4 bases; junction bases not matched to a gene: 18. This CDR3 comprises 19 residues. Sequencing was performed on PBMCs. The receptor was derived from a man younger than 40 with colorectal cancer. V usage is TRBV19 and J usage is TRBJ2-2, with 9 bases fitting TRBD1. The CDR3 DNA sequence: TGTGCCAGTAGATTTTTACGGGACAGGGCAAGGAATTTCACCGGGGAGCTGTTTTTT. This encodes CASRFLRDRARNFTGELFF.